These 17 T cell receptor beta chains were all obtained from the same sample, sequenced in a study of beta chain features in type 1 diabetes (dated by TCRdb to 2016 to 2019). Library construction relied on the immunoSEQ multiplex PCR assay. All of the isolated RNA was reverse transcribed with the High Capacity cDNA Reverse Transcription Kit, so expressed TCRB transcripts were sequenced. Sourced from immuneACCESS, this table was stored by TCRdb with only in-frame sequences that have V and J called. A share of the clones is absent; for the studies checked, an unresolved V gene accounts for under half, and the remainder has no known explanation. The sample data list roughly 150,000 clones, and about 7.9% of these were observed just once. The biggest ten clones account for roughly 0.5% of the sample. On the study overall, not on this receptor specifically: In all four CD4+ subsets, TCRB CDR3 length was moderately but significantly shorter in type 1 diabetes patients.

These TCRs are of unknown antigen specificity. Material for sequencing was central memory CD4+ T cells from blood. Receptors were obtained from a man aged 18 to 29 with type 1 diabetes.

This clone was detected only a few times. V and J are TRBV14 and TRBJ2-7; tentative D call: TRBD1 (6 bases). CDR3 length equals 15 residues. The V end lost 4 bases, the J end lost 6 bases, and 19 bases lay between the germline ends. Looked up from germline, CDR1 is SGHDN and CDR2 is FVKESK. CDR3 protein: CASSPHPRGEAEQYF. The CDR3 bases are TGTGCCAGCAGCCCCCACCCCAGGGGTGAGGCCGAGCAGTACTTC.

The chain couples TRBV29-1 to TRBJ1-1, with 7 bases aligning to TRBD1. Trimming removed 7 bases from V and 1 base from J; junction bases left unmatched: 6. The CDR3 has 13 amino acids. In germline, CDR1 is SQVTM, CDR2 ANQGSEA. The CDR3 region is CSAPGQRNTEAFF. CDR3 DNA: TGCAGCGCCCCGGGACAGAGGAACACTGAAGCTTTCTTT.

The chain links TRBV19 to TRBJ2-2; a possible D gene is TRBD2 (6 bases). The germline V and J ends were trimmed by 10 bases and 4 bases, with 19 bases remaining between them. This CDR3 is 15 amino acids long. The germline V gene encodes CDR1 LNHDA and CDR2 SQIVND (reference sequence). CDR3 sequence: CATESWGVGTGELFF. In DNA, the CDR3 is TGTGCCACCGAGAGTTGGGGGGTAGGCACCGGGGAGCTGTTTTTT. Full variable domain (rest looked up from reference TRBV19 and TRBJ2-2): DGGITQSPKYLFRKEGQNVTLSCEQNLNHDAMYWYRQDPGQGLRLIYYSQIVNDFQKGDIAEGYSVSREKKESFPLTVTSAQKNPTAFYLCATESWGVGTGELFFGEGSRLTVL.

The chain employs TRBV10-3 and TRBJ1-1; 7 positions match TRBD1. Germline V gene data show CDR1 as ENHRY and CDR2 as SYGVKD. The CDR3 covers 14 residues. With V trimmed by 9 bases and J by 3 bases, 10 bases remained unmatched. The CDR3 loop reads CAIRTGATHTEAFF. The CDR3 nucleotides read TGTGCCATTCGTACAGGGGCAACGCACACTGAAGCTTTCTTT.

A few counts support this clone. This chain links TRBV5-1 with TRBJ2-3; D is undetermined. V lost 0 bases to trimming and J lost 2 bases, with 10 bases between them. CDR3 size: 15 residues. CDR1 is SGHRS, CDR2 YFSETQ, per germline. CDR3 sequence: CASSLGGGNTDTQYF. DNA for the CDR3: TGCGCCAGCAGCTTGGGTGGCGGAAACACAGATACGCAGTATTTT.

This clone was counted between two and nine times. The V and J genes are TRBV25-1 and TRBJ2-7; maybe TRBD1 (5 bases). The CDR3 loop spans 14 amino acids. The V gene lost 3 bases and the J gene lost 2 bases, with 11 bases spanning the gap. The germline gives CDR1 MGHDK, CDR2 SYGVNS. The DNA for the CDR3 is TGTGCCAGCAGTGATACAGGCCGAACCTACGAGCAGTACTTC. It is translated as CASSDTGRTYEQYF.

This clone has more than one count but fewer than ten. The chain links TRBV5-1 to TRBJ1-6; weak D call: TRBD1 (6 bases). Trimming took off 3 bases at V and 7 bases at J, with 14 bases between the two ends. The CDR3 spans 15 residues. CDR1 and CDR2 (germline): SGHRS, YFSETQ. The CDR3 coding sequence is TGCGCCAGCAGCTCCACAGGGAAGTTGAATTCACCCCTCCACTTT. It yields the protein CASSSTGKLNSPLHF.

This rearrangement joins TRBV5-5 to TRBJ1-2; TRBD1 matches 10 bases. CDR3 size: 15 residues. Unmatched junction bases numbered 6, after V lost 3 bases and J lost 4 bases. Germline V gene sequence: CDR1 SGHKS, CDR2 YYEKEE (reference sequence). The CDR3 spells CASSWAGQGSYGYTF. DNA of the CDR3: TGTGCCAGCAGCTGGGCGGGACAGGGGTCCTATGGCTACACCTTC.

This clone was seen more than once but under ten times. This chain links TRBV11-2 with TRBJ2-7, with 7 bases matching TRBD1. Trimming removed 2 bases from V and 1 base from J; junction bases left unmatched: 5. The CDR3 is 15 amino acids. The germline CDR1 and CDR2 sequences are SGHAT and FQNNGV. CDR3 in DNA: TGTGCCAGCAGCTTATACAGGGGCGGTTCCTACGAGCAGTACTTC. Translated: CASSLYRGGSYEQYF.

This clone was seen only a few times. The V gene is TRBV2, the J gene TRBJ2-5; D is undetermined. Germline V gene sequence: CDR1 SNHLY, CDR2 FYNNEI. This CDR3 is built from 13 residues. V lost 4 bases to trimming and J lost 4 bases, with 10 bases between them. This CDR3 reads CASSGFGGETQYF. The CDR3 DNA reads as TGTGCCAGCAGTGGGTTTGGCGGAGAGACCCAGTACTTC.

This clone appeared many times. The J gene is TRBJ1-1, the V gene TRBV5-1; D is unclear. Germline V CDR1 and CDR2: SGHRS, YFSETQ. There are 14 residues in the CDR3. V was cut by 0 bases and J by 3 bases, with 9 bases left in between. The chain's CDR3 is CASSLASTDTEAFF. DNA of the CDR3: TGCGCCAGCAGCTTGGCCTCCACAGACACTGAAGCTTTCTTT. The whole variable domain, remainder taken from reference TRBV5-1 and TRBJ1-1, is KAGVTQTPRYLIKTRGQQVTLSCSPISGHRSVSWYQQTPGQGLQFLFEYFSETQRNKGNFPGRFSGRQFSNSRSEMNVSTLELGDSALYLCASSLASTDTEAFFGQGTRLTVV.

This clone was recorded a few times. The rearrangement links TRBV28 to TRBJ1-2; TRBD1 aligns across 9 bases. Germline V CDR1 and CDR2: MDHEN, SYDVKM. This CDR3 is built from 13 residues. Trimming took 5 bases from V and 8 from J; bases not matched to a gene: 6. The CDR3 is CASSPNRGRGYTF. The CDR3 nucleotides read TGTGCCAGCAGTCCGAACAGGGGGCGCGGCTACACCTTC.

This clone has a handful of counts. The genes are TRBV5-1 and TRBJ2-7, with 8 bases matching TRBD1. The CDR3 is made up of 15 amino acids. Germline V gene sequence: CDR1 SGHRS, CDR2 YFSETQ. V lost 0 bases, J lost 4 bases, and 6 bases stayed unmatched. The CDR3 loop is CASSLVGTGRYEQYF. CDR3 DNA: TGCGCCAGCAGCTTGGTTGGGACAGGAAGGTACGAGCAGTACTTC.

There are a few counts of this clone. CDR3 sequence: CASGLTSGGAVTGELFF. The CDR3 DNA reads as TGCGCCAGCGGACTTACTAGCGGGGGCGCGGTCACCGGGGAGCTGTTTTTT. This chain uses TRBV4-3 with TRBJ2-2, with 11 positions matching TRBD2. Germline-derived CDR1 and CDR2 are LGHNA and YSLEER. V shed 8 bases, J shed 4 bases, and the junction held 12 bases outside the gene matches. This CDR3 has 17 amino acids.

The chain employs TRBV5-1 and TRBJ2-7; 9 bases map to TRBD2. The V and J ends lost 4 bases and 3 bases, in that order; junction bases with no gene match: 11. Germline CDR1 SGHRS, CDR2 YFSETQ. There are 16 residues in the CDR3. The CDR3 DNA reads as TGCGCCAGCAGCCCCCGACTGACTAGCGGAGACTACGAGCAGTACTTC. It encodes CASSPRLTSGDYEQYF.

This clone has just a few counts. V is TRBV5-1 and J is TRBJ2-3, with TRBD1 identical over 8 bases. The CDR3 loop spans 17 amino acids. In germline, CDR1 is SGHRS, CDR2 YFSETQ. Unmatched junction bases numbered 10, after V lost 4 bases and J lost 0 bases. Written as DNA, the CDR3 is TGCGCCAGCAGCCCAGCTTGGGGGACAGGAAGCACAGATACGCAGTATTTT. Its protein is CASSPAWGTGSTDTQYF.

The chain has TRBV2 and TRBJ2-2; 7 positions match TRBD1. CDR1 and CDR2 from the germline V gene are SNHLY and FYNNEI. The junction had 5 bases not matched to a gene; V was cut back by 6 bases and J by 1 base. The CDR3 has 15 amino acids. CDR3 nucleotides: TGTGCCAGCAGCTACCGGGACAGGAACACCGGGGAGCTGTTTTTT. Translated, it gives CASSYRDRNTGELFF.